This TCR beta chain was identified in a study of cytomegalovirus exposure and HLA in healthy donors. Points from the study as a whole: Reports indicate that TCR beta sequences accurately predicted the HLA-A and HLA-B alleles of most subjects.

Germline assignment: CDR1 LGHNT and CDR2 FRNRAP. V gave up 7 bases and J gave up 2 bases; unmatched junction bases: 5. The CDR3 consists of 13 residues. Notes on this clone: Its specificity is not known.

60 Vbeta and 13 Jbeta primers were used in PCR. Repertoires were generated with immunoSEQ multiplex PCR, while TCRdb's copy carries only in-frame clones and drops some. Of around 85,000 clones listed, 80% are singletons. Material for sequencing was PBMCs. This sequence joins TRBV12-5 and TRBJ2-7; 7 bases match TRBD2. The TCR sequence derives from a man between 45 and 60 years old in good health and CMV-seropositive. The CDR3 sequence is CASAASGPYEQYF. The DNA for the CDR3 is TGTGCTAGTGCCGCTAGCGGACCCTACGAGCAGTACTTC. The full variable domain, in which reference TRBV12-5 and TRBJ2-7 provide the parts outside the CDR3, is DARVTQTPRHKVTEMGQEVTMRCQPILGHNTVFWYRQTMMQGLELLAYFRNRAPLDDSGMPKDRFSAEMPDATLATLKIQPSEPRDSAVYFCASAASGPYEQYFGPGTRLTVT.